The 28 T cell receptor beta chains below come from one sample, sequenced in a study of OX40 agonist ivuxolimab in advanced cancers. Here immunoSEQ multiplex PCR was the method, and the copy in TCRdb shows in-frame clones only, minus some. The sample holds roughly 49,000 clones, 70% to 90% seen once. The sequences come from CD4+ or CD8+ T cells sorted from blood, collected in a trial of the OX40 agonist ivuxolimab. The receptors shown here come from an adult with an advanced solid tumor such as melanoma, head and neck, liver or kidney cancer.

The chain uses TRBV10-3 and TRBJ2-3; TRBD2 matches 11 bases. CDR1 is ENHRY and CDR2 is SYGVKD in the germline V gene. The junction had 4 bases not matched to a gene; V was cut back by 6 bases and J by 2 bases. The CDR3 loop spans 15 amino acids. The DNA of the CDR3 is TGTGCCATCAGCCCGACTAGCGGGAACACAGATACGCAGTATTTT. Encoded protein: CAISPTSGNTDTQYF.

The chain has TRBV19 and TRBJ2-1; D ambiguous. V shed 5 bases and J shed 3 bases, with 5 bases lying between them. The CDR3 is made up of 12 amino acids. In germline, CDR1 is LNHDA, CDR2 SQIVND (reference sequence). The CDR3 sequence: CASSEHYNEQFF. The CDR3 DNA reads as TGTGCCAGTAGTGAGCACTACAATGAGCAGTTCTTC.

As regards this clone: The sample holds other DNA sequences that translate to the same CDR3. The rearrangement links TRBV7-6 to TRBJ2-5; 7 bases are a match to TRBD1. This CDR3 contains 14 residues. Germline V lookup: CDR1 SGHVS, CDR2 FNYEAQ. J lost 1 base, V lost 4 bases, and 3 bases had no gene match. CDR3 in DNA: TGTGCCAGCAGCTCAAGACAGGGCCAAGAGACCCAGTACTTC. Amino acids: CASSSRQGQETQYF.

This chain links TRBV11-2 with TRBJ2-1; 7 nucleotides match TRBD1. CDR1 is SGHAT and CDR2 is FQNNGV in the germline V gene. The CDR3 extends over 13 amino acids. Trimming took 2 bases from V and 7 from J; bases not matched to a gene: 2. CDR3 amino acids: CASSLTTGNEQFF. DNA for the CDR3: TGTGCCAGCAGCTTAACGACAGGGAATGAGCAGTTCTTC.

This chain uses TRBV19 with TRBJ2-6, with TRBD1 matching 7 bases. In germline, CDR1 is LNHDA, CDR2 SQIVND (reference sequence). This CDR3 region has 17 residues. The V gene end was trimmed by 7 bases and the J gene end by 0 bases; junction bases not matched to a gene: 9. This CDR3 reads CASTRTGFFSGANVLTF. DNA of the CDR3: TGTGCCAGTACCCGGACAGGCTTTTTCTCTGGGGCCAACGTCCTGACTTTC.

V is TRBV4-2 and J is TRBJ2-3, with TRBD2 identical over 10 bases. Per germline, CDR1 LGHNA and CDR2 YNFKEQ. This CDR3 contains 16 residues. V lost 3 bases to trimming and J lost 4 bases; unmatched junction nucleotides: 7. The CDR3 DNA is TGTGCCAGCAGCCAGGCGCTAGCGGGGGACGCAGATACGCAGTATTTT. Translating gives CASSQALAGDADTQYF.

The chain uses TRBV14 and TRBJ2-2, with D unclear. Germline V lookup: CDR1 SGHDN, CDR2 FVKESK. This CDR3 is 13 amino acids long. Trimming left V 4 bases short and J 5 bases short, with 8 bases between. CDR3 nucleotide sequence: TGTGCCAGCAGCCCGCAGGCGACCGGGGAGCTGTTTTTT. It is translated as CASSPQATGELFF.

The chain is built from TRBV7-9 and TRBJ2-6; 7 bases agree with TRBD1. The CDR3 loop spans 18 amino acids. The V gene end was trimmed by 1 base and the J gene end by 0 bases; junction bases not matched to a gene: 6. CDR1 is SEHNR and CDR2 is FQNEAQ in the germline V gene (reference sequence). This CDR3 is CASSLGYRDSSGANVLTF. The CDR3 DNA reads TGTGCCAGCAGCTTAGGGTACAGGGACAGCTCTGGGGCCAACGTCCTGACTTTC.

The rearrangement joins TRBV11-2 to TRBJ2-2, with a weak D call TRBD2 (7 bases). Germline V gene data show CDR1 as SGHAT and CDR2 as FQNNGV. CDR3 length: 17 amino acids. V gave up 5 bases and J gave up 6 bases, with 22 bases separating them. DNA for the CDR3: TGTGCCAGCAGCGACGTTAGAACGGGGGGCAAGGCCGGGGAGCTGTTTTTT. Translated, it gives CASSDVRTGGKAGELFF.

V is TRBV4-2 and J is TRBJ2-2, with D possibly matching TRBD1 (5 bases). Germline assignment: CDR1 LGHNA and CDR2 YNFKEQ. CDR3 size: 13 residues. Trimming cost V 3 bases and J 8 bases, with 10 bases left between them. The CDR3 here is CASSHTGSGELFF. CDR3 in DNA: TGTGCCAGCAGCCATACAGGTTCTGGGGAGCTGTTTTTT.

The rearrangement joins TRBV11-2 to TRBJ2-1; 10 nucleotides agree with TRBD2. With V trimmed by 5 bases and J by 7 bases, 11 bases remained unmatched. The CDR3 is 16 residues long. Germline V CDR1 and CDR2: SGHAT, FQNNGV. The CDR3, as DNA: TGTGCCAGCAGCCCGACACTAGCGGGATTGAAGAATGAGCAGTTCTTC. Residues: CASSPTLAGLKNEQFF.

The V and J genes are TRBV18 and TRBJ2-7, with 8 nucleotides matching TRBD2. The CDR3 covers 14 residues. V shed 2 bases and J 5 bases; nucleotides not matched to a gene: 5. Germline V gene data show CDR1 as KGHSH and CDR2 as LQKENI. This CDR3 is CASSPTGGVDEQYF. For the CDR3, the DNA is TGTGCCAGCTCACCAACCGGGGGGGTCGACGAGCAGTACTTC.

CDR3 coding DNA: TGTGCCAGCAGCGGAAAAAGACAGGGGCCCTATGGCTACACCTTC. Residues: CASSGKRQGPYGYTF. The rearrangement links TRBV9 to TRBJ1-2, with TRBD1 matching over 8 bases. This CDR3 region has 15 residues. CDR1 is SGDLS and CDR2 is YYNGEE in the germline V gene. The J segment lost 4 bases and the V segment lost 3 bases, leaving 8 bases of the junction unmatched.

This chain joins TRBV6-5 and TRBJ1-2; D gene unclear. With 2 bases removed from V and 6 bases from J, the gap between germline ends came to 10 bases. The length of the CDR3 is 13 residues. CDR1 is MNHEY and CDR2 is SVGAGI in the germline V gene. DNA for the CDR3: TGTGCCAGCAGTTACGGGCCCGGGGATGGCTACACCTTC. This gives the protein CASSYGPGDGYTF.

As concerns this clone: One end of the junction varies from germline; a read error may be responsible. CDR3 nucleotides: TGTGCCAGCAGCTTGTCTGAAAACACCATATATTTT. Translation gives CASSLSENTIYF. The chain uses TRBV5-5 and TRBJ1-3; no firm D call. The CDR3 totals 12 residues. The germline V gene encodes CDR1 SGHKS and CDR2 YYEKEE (reference sequence). The full variable domain, its missing parts supplied by reference TRBV5-5 and TRBJ1-3, is DAGVTQSPTHLIKTRGQQVTLRCSPISGHKSVSWYQQVLGQGPQFIFQYYEKEERGRGNFPDRFSARQFPNYSSELNVNALLLGDSALYLCASSLSENTIYFGEGSWLTVV.

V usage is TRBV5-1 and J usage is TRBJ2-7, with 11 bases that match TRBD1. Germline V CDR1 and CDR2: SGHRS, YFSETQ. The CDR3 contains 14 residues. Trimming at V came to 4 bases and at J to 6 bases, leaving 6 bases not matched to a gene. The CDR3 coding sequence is TGCGCCAGCAGCCTAGGGACAGGGGGGCTCGAGCAGTACTTC. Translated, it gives CASSLGTGGLEQYF.

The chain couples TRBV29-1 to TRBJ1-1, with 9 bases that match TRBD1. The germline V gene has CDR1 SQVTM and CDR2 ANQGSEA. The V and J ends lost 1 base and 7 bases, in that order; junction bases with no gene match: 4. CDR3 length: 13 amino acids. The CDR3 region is CSVEAGTGFEAFF. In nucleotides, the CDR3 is TGCAGCGTTGAAGCCGGGACAGGGTTTGAAGCTTTCTTT. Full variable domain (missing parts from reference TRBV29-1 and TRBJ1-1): SAVISQKPSRDICQRGTSLTIQCQVDSQVTMMFWYRQQPGQSLTLIATANQGSEATYESGFVIDKFPISRPNLTFSTLTVSNMSPEDSSIYLCSVEAGTGFEAFFGQGTRLTVV.

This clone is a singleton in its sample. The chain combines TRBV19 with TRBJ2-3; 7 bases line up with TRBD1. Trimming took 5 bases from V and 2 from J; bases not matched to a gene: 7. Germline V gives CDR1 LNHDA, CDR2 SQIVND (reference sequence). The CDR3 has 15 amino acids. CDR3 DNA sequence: TGTGCCAGTAGTCTCATGACAGGGTCCACAGATACGCAGTATTTT. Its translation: CASSLMTGSTDTQYF.

The CDR3 bases are TGCGCCAGCAGCCAAGATATAGGGATTAATCAGCCCCAGCATTTT. It translates to CASSQDIGINQPQHF. The rearrangement uses TRBV4-1 and TRBJ1-5, with D hard to call. Germline assignment: CDR1 MGHRA and CDR2 YSYEKL. This CDR3 spans 15 amino acids. Trimming took 0 bases from V and 4 from J, leaving 10 bases between them.

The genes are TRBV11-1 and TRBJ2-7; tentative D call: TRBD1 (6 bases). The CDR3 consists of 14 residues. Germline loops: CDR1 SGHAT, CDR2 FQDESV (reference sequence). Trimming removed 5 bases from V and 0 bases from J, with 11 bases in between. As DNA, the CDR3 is TGTGCCAGCAGCCCCCGGGACAACTCCTACGAGCAGTACTTC. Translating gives CASSPRDNSYEQYF. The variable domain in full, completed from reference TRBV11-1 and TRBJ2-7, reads EAEVAQSPRYKITEKSQAVAFWCDPISGHATLYWYRQILGQGPELLVQFQDESVVDDSQLPKDRFSAERLKGVDSTLKIQPAELGDSAMYLCASSPRDNSYEQYFGPGTRLTVT.

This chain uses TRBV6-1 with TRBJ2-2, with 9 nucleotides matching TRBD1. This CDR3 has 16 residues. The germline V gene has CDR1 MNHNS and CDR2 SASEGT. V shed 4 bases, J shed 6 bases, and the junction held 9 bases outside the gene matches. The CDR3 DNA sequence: TGTGCCAGCAGTGCCCGTCCCGGGACAGGGTCCGGGGAGCTGTTTTTT. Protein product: CASSARPGTGSGELFF.

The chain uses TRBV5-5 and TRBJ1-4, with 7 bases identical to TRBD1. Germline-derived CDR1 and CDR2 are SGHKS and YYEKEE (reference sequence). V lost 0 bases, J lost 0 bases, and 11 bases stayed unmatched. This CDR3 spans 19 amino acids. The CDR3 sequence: CASSLAPGTDPPTNEKLFF. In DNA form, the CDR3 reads TGTGCCAGCAGCTTGGCCCCCGGGACAGACCCCCCAACTAATGAAAAACTGTTTTTT.

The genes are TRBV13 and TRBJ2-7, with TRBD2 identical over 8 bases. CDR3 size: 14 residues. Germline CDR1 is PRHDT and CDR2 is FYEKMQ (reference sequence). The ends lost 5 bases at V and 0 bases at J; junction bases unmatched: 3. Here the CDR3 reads CASSDTSGSYEQYF. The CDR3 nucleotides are TGTGCCAGCAGCGATACTAGCGGCTCCTACGAGCAGTACTTC.

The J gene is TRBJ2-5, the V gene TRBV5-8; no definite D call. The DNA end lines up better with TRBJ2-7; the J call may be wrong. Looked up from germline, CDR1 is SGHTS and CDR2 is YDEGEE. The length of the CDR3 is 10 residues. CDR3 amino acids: CASSFNEQYF. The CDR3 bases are TGTGCCAGCAGCTTCAACGAGCAGTACTTC.

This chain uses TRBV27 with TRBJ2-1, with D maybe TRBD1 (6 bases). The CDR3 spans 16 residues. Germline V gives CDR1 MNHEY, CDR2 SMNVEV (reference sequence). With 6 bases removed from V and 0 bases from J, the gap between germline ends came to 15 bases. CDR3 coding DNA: TGTGCCAGCAGCGCCGATTTCAGGGGCTCCTACAATGAGCAGTTCTTC. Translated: CASSADFRGSYNEQFF.

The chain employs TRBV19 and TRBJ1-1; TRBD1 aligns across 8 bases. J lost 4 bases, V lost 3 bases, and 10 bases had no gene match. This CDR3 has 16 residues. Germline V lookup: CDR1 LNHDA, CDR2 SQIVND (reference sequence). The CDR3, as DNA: TGTGCCAGTAGTATGGGCACAGGGGGGAGAGGCACTGAAGCTTTCTTT. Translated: CASSMGTGGRGTEAFF.

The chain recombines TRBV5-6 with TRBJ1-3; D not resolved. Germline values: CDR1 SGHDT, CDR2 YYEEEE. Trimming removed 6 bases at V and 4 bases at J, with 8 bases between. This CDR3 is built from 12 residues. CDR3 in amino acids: CASTAGGNTIYF. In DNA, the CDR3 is TGTGCCAGCACCGCGGGCGGAAACACCATATATTTT. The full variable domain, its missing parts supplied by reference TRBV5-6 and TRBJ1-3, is DAGVTQSPTHLIKTRGQQVTLRCSPKSGHDTVSWYQQALGQGPQFIFQYYEEEERQRGNFPDRFSGHQFPNYSSELNVNALLLGDSALYLCASTAGGNTIYFGEGSWLTVV.

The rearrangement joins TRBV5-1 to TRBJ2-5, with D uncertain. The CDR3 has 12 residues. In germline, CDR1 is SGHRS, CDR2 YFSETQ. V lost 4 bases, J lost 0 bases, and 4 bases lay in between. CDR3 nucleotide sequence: TGCGCCAGCAGCGCGAACCAAGAGACCCAGTACTTC. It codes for CASSANQETQYF.